This TCR beta chain originates from a study of blood T cell repertoires in COVID-19 (dated by TCRdb to 2020 to 2022). With respect to the entire study: Samples from collaborators originated in the United States, Italy and Spain and spanned both the acute and convalescent phases of COVID-19. Deeply sampled blood TCRbeta repertoires from subjects exposed to, actively infected with, or recovered from COVID-19 were included in the dataset. A freely available public database, intended as a resource for researchers studying the immune response to SARS-CoV-2, is where the repertoires were released. Nearly every sample came with metadata listing a de-identified subject ID, COVID-19 status, age in years and sex. The prospective study material was composed of cDNA or gDNA derived from T cells, B-cell-depleted T cells, or PBMCs. Where HLA class I and class II types were available, the types were taken from metadata supplied by the sample provider, not from assay-based typing. Samples came from the ongoing ImmuneRACE study (first 160 participants) plus 1,254 subjects from 6 global collaborators. The study at large found these results: How much clinical and demographic metadata was included differed by source and by participant, and the metadata was provided uncurated.

TCRbeta CDR3 regions were amplified from genomic DNA using the immunoSEQ Assay, a bias-controlled multiplex PCR. The original methods were these. The number of nucleated cells in each sample was estimated by amplification of reference gene primers within the assay. Sequence reads were collapsed and filtered to measure the absolute abundance of every unique TCRbeta CDR3 rearrangement. Productive Simpson clonality was computed per sample as the square root of Simpson's diversity index over productive rearrangements. The table was pulled from immuneACCESS by TCRdb, which kept in-frame rearrangements only. Such tables lose some clones; where checked, under half of the loss comes from unresolved V genes, and the rest has no known cause. Clonal size and the V and J genes are those of that table, whereas D and trimming came from the DNA. The sample has 100,000 to 130,000 clones on record, less than 75% of them singletons. The ten top clones hold 1.8% of the sample.

Notes on this clone: Its antigen is currently not known. No base-level quality is on record; no much larger clone is a single base apart.

The collaborating institutions used their own protocols to collect whole blood in K2EDTA tubes. Collaborator samples were shipped for TCRbeta analysis as frozen whole blood, isolated PBMCs, or DNA extracted from either sample type. As encoded in the germline V gene, CDR1 is SGHRS while CDR2 is YFSETQ. The CDR3 holds 14 amino acids from the cysteine to the phenylalanine. The DNA shown is the 42-base CDR3, in frame from base 1. For this chain, trimming is 7 bases at the V end and 6 bases at the J end, and the number of junction bases without a gene match is 6. The rearrangement combines TRBV5-1 with TRBJ1-4; TRBD1 matches 10 bases in the middle. This clonotype originated in a woman aged 40 to 55 with acute or convalescent COVID-19. The sequenced sample consisted of peripheral blood. Read as DNA, the sequence is TGCGCCAGCCGAGAGGGGACAGGGGATGAAAAACTGTTTTTT. This translates into CASREGTGDEKLFF.